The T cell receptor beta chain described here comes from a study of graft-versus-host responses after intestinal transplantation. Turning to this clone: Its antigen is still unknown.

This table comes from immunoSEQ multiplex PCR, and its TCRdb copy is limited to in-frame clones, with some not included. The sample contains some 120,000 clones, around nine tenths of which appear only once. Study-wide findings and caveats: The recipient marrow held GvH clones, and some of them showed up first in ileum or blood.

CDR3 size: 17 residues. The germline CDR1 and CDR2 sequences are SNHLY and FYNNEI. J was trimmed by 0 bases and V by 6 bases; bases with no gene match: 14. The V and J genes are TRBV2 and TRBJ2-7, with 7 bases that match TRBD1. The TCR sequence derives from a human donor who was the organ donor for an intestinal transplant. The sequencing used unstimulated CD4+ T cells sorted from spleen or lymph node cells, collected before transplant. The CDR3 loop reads CASSYRTGQLFSYEQYF. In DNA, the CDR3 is TGTGCCAGCAGCTATCGAACGGGACAGCTTTTCTCCTACGAGCAGTACTTC. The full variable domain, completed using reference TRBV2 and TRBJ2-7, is EPEVTQTPSHQVTQMGQEVILRCVPISNHLYFYWYRQILGQKVEFLVSFYNNEISEKSEIFDDQFSVERPDGSNFTLKIRSTKLEDSAMYFCASSYRTGQLFSYEQYFGPGTRLTVT.